Listed below are T cell receptor beta chains from one sample, sequenced in a study of regulatory T cells in long-lasting Graves disease. TCRdb fed the multiplex PCR reads into MiXCR, producing one record per CDR3 protein. The table includes 300,000 to 400,000 distinct CDR3 sequences, roughly 17% detected once. These data were likewise used in another study, on T cells in Graves' hyperthyroidism and ophthalmopathy.

Sequenced material: peripheral blood mononuclear cells (PBMCs), taken at new diagnosis, from a patient treated with antithyroid drugs. Every receptor here comes from a man between 35 and 55 years old with Graves disease. CDR3s include the opening cysteine and the closing phenylalanine or tryptophan. D genes are given only for firm matches.

v_gene | d_gene | CDR3aa
TRBV20-1 | TRBD1 | CSARGTGSINEQFF
TRBV20-1 | - | CSAATGSSGNTIYF
TRBV7-9 | - | CASSLKNTGELFF
TRBV2 | - | CASSVRPGDGYTF
TRBV4-3 | - | CASSREVRLEQYF
TRBV24-1 | - | CATSESGLQGEQYF
TRBV20-1 | - | CSAPPWGGETDTQYF
TRBV12-3/TRBV12-4 | TRBD2 | CASSLRGSYNEQYF
TRBV12-5 | - | CASGRTGSRETQYF
TRBV24-1 | TRBD1 | CGTSDGQGTDTQYF
TRBV29-1 | - | CSGDTQYF
TRBV9 | - | CASSVNRDEKLFF
TRBV7-9 | TRBD2 | CASSLVPSGSTSYEQYF
TRBV7-9 | - | CASSRVDEQFF
TRBV5-5 | TRBD1 | CASSSSRGSDTQYF
TRBV3-1 | - | CASSQNGPYEAFF
TRBV7-2 | TRBD1 | CASSKRGQYNEKLFF
TRBV9 | TRBD2 | CASSGRLAGTQETQYF
TRBV19 | TRBD1 | CASSIPGTALEAFF
TRBV7-2 | - | CASSFGGGRLYEQYF
TRBV20-1 | TRBD2 | CSAGRAGSTDTQYF
TRBV4-2 | TRBD2 | CASSRGGVSEETQYF
TRBV6-1 | - | CASDNRGGDQPQHF
TRBV27 | - | CASSLSGYGTDTQYF
TRBV29-1 | - | CSVDRDGYTGELFF
TRBV2 | - | CASSELGQHHTEAFF
TRBV11-2 | - | CASSLEQYPVGRETQYF
TRBV5-6 | - | CASSNMRNRNEKLFF
TRBV7-9 | TRBD1 | CASSLQGQVNPQYF
TRBV25-1 | - | CASSDLNTEAFF
TRBV2 | - | CASSESRGGGYTF
TRBV9 | - | CASSVPPRNTIYF
TRBV3-1 | - | CASSLWVSGANVLTF
TRBV20-1 | - | CSARDYRLPSYEQYF
TRBV5-1 | - | CASSPDSLEQYF
TRBV9 | - | CASSVAGEGVYYEQYF